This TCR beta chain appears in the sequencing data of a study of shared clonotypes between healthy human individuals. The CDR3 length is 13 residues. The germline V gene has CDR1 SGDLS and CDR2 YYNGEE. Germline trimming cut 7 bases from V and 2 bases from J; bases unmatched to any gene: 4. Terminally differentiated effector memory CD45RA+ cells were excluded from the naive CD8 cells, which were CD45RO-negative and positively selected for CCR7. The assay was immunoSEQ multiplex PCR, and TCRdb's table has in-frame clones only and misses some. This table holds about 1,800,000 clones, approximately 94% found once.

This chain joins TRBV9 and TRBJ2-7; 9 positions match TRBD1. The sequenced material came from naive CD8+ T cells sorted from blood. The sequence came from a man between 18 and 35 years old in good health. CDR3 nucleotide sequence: TGTGCCAGCGGGACAGGGCATACCTACGAGCAGTACTTC. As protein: CASGTGHTYEQYF.